Included here is one T cell receptor beta chain sequence, with context. These data originate in a study of T cell responses to AZD1222 COVID-19 vaccine. V was pared by 0 bases and J by 7 bases, with 14 bases between. The CDR3 sequence is 14 residues long. Germline V CDR1 and CDR2: SGHNT, YYREEE (reference sequence). The repertoire was sequenced with immunoSEQ multiplex PCR; TCRdb's copy has only in-frame clones and lacks some. The table shows about 110,000 clones, with about 82% occurring only once. This chain joins TRBV5-4 and TRBJ2-7; the D gene is possibly TRBD1 (6 bases). This TCR was sampled from an adult in good health. The sample consisted of peripheral blood, taken on day 0 of AZD1222 vaccination. The CDR3 DNA sequence: TGTGCCAGCAGCTTGGTACAGGGAAAGAGTGAGCAGTACTTC. Translated: CASSLVQGKSEQYF.